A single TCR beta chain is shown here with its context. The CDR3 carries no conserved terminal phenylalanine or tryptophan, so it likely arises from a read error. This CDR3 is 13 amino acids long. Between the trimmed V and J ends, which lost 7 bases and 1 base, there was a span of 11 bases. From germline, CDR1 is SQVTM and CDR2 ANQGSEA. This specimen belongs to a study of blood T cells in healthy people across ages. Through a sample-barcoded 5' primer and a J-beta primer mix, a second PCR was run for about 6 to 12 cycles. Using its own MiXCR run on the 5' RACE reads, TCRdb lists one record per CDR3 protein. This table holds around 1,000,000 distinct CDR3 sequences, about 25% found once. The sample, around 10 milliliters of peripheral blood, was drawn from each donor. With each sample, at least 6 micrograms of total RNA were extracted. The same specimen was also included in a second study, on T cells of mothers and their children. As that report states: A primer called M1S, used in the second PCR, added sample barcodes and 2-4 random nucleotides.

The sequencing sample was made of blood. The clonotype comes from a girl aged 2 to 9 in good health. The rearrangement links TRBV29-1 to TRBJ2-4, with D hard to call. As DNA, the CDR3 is TGCAGCGCCTCGCCATGGGCCAAAAACATTCAGTACCTC. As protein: CSASPWAKNIQYL.